This T cell receptor beta chain derives from a study of blood T cell repertoires in COVID-19. Study context: The study drew acute and convalescent COVID-19 samples from the United States, Italy and Spain. Sample material is recorded as cDNA or gDNA derived from T cells, B-cell-depleted T cells, or PBMCs.

Per the original methods: The authors estimated nucleated cell counts from reference gene primer amplification. Assay used: immunoSEQ multiplex PCR; TCRdb lists only in-frame clones, some missing. V and J calls and clone size come straight from that table; D and trimming were deduced from the DNA. The data contain some 220,000 clones, around 80% of them singletons. The CDR3 totals 13 residues. Trimming took 7 bases from V and 2 from J, leaving 13 bases between them. In germline, CDR1 is SQVTM, CDR2 ANQGSEA. V and J are TRBV29-1 and TRBJ2-3; D is possibly TRBD1 (6 bases). The TCR sequence derives from a woman in her sixties or seventies with acute or convalescent COVID-19. Sequencing was done on a sample of peripheral blood. DNA for the CDR3: TGCAGCGCCCCGGGACACAACACAGATACGCAGTATTTT. Protein: CSAPGHNTDTQYF.